Below, one T cell receptor (beta chain) is given with its context. The antigen is undetermined. The sample is drawn from a study of CXCR3-negative and CXCR3-positive naive CD8 T cells. Study findings and constraints: Fresh PBMCs went into most assays, and CXCR3 expression partly declined after cryopreservation. TRBV-TRBJ usage was similar across naive CXCR3 subsets but distinct in memory cells.

It was by 5' RACE with UMI labels that the TRB cDNA libraries were prepared. For each CDR3 protein, TCRdb gives one entry from its re-call of the 5' RACE reads, without DNA. This sample lists approximately 41,000 distinct CDR3 sequences; its ten largest clones have roughly 14%. Sequencing was carried out using memory CD8+ T cells from blood. The clonotype was recovered from a human donor in good health. Some clones in this sample may be carry-over from other donors' samples.

CDR3 in amino acids: CASSSSRGMGTDTQYF. This rearrangement joins TRBV25-1 to TRBJ2-3; TCRdb picks TRBD1, but there is no DNA to check that call. CDR3 size: 16 residues. Germline V CDR1 and CDR2: MGHDK, SYGVNS.